This is a list of T cell receptor beta chains from one sample in a study of long-term antiretroviral therapy in people with HIV. Only in-frame clones appear in the TCRdb table, and some are missing; sequencing was by immunoSEQ multiplex PCR. This sample has roughly 30,000 clones, with approximately 80% found just once. The sample consisted of unsorted PBMCs, taken 2.8 years after starting antiretroviral therapy. The receptors come from a man in his thirties or forties with HIV. CDR3s include the opening cysteine and the closing phenylalanine or tryptophan. The D gene is left open where the match is weak. Only some rows state a clone size, as once, few, many or a class for expanded clones.

CDR3 protein: CASSYRGNNSPLHF; CDR3 DNA: TGTGCCAGCAGCTACAGGGGAAATAATTCACCCCTCCACTTT; J gene: TRBJ1-6; D gene: TRBD1; CDR3 length: 14; V gene: TRBV11-2; clone size: -
CDR3 protein: CASSFPSGGLSTDTQYF; CDR3 DNA: TGTGCCAGCAGCTTCCCCTCCGGGGGGTTAAGCACAGATACGCAGTATTTT; J gene: TRBJ2-3; D gene: TRBD2; CDR3 length: 17; V gene: TRBV7-2; clone size: -
CDR3 protein: CASLRDSVNTEAFF; CDR3 DNA: TGTGCCAGCCTCCGGGACAGTGTGAACACTGAAGCTTTCTTT; J gene: TRBJ1-1; D gene: TRBD1; CDR3 length: 14; V gene: TRBV19; clone size: -
CDR3 protein: CATSRGAIGLAGNNEQFF; CDR3 DNA: TGTGCCACCAGCAGGGGGGCAATAGGGCTAGCGGGGAACAATGAGCAGTTCTTC; J gene: TRBJ2-1; D gene: TRBD2; CDR3 length: 18; V gene: TRBV15; clone size: -
CDR3 protein: CASSLVLGTSGRYEQYF; CDR3 DNA: TGTGCCAGCAGCTTAGTATTGGGGACTAGCGGGAGATACGAGCAGTACTTC; J gene: TRBJ2-7; D gene: TRBD2; CDR3 length: 17; V gene: TRBV7-9; clone size: -
CDR3 protein: CASSLAGGTVEAFF; CDR3 DNA: TGTGCCAGCAGCTTGGCCGGTGGGACAGTTGAAGCTTTCTTT; J gene: TRBJ1-1; D gene: TRBD1; CDR3 length: 14; V gene: TRBV5-6; clone size: -
CDR3 protein: CASSPQGDSLYEQYF; CDR3 DNA: TGTGCCAGCTCACCACAGGGAGACAGCCTCTACGAGCAGTACTTC; J gene: TRBJ2-7; D gene: -; CDR3 length: 15; V gene: TRBV18; clone size: -
CDR3 protein: CASSWDSHSPLHF; CDR3 DNA: TGCGCCAGCAGCTGGGACAGCCATTCACCCCTCCACTTT; J gene: TRBJ1-6; D gene: TRBD1; CDR3 length: 13; V gene: TRBV5-1; clone size: -
CDR3 protein: CASSLGDRRFEQYF; CDR3 DNA: TGTGCCAGCAGCTTAGGGGACAGGCGGTTCGAGCAGTACTTC; J gene: TRBJ2-7; D gene: TRBD1; CDR3 length: 14; V gene: TRBV7-6; clone size: -
CDR3 protein: CAWSVLSGGGTDTQYF; CDR3 DNA: TGTGCCTGGAGTGTACTGTCGGGGGGCGGGACAGATACGCAGTATTTT; J gene: TRBJ2-3; D gene: -; CDR3 length: 16; V gene: TRBV30; clone size: -
CDR3 protein: CASSLETSYSYNEQFF; CDR3 DNA: TGTGCCAGCAGCTTGGAAACCTCATACTCCTACAATGAGCAGTTCTTC; J gene: TRBJ2-1; D gene: -; CDR3 length: 16; V gene: TRBV5-8; clone size: -
CDR3 protein: CASSLDSSGSLTDTQYF; CDR3 DNA: TGTGCCAGCAGCTTAGATTCTAGCGGGAGCCTCACAGATACGCAGTATTTT; J gene: TRBJ2-3; D gene: TRBD2; CDR3 length: 17; V gene: TRBV11-2; clone size: -
CDR3 protein: CASSEDQGSMNTEAFF; CDR3 DNA: TGTGCCAGCAGTGAAGACCAGGGCTCCATGAACACTGAAGCTTTCTTT; J gene: TRBJ1-1; D gene: -; CDR3 length: 16; V gene: TRBV6-1; clone size: -
CDR3 protein: CASRSGGADNSPLHF; CDR3 DNA: TGTGCCAGCAGGTCAGGGGGGGCCGATAATTCACCCCTCCACTTT; J gene: TRBJ1-6; D gene: TRBD1; CDR3 length: 15; V gene: TRBV28; clone size: -
CDR3 protein: CASSLTIQGYSPLHF; CDR3 DNA: TGTGCCAGTAGTTTAACGATACAGGGGTATTCACCCCTCCACTTT; J gene: TRBJ1-6; D gene: TRBD1; CDR3 length: 15; V gene: TRBV19; clone size: few
CDR3 protein: CASSLFTVTGAYEQYF; CDR3 DNA: TGTGCCAGCAGCTTGTTTACGGTGACAGGGGCCTACGAGCAGTACTTC; J gene: TRBJ2-7; D gene: TRBD1; CDR3 length: 16; V gene: TRBV5-8; clone size: once
CDR3 protein: CASNPDRASYEQYF; CDR3 DNA: TGTGCCAGCAACCCGGACAGGGCTTCCTACGAGCAGTACTTC; J gene: TRBJ2-7; D gene: TRBD1; CDR3 length: 14; V gene: TRBV6-1; clone size: -
CDR3 protein: CASSAIRGLGNQPQHF; CDR3 DNA: TGTGCCAGCAGTGCCATCCGCGGGTTAGGCAATCAGCCCCAGCATTTT; J gene: TRBJ1-5; D gene: -; CDR3 length: 16; V gene: TRBV28; clone size: -
CDR3 protein: CSVDGTGASEQYF; CDR3 DNA: TGCAGCGTTGACGGGACAGGGGCGAGCGAGCAGTACTTC; J gene: TRBJ2-7; D gene: TRBD1; CDR3 length: 13; V gene: TRBV29-1; clone size: -
CDR3 protein: CASRTSGTAFYNSPLHF; CDR3 DNA: TGTGCCAGCAGGACCTCCGGGACAGCCTTTTATAATTCACCCCTCCACTTT; J gene: TRBJ1-6; D gene: TRBD1; CDR3 length: 17; V gene: TRBV28; clone size: -
CDR3 protein: CASSLWVGLPGHINEKLFF; CDR3 DNA: TGCGCCAGCAGCTTGTGGGTGGGCTTACCAGGACATATTAATGAAAAACTGTTTTTT; J gene: TRBJ1-4; D gene: -; CDR3 length: 19; V gene: TRBV5-1; clone size: -
CDR3 protein: CASSASQGWTDTQYF; CDR3 DNA: TGCGCCAGCAGCGCATCACAGGGTTGGACAGATACGCAGTATTTT; J gene: TRBJ2-3; D gene: -; CDR3 length: 15; V gene: TRBV5-1; clone size: -
CDR3 protein: CASSKRTGGNPMNTEAFF; CDR3 DNA: TGTGCCAGTAGTAAAAGGACAGGGGGTAACCCTATGAACACTGAAGCTTTCTTT; J gene: TRBJ1-1; D gene: TRBD1; CDR3 length: 18; V gene: TRBV19; clone size: -
CDR3 protein: CATSRVWEAGNTIYF; CDR3 DNA: TGTGCCACCAGCAGAGTTTGGGAAGCGGGAAACACCATATATTTT; J gene: TRBJ1-3; D gene: -; CDR3 length: 15; V gene: TRBV15; clone size: -
CDR3 protein: CASGITPGGETEAFF; CDR3 DNA: TGTGCCAGCGGGATTACCCCAGGGGGAGAGACTGAAGCTTTCTTT; J gene: TRBJ1-1; D gene: TRBD1; CDR3 length: 15; V gene: TRBV28; clone size: -
CDR3 protein: CASRGTANYGYTF; CDR3 DNA: TGTGCCAGCAGGGGGACTGCCAACTATGGCTACACCTTC; J gene: TRBJ1-2; D gene: -; CDR3 length: 13; V gene: TRBV6-5; clone size: -
CDR3 protein: CASSTPGGYNSPLHF; CDR3 DNA: TGTGCCAGCAGTACCCCAGGCGGCTATAATTCACCCCTCCACTTT; J gene: TRBJ1-6; D gene: -; CDR3 length: 15; V gene: TRBV27; clone size: few
CDR3 protein: CASGSGTGGYEQYF; CDR3 DNA: TGTGCCAGCGGTTCCGGGACAGGGGGCTACGAGCAGTACTTC; J gene: TRBJ2-7; D gene: TRBD1; CDR3 length: 14; V gene: TRBV11-2; clone size: -
CDR3 protein: CASSPGQGMNTEAFF; CDR3 DNA: TGTGCCAGTAGTCCCGGACAGGGGATGAACACTGAAGCTTTCTTT; J gene: TRBJ1-1; D gene: TRBD1; CDR3 length: 15; V gene: TRBV19; clone size: -
CDR3 protein: CSVPSALSYNEQFF; CDR3 DNA: TGCAGCGTTCCTAGCGCCCTCTCCTACAATGAGCAGTTCTTC; J gene: TRBJ2-1; D gene: -; CDR3 length: 14; V gene: TRBV29-1; clone size: -